One sample yielded the 6 T cell receptor beta chains listed below, sequenced in a study of control samples from healthy donors and cancer patients (dated by TCRdb to 2018 to 2020). To prepare the library, the immunoSEQ multiplex PCR assay was applied. The table comes from immuneACCESS by way of TCRdb, which keeps in-frame sequences with V and J called. Part of the clones is missing from these tables; in studies checked, under half for an unresolved V gene and the rest for unknown reasons. The sample table lists 100,000 to 150,000 clones, approximately 90% of them with a count of one. About 2.5% of the sample is held by the ten biggest clonotypes. The sample taken for sequencing was blood. The receptors come from a man aged 18 to 29 in good health.

V gene TRBV6-2 or TRBV6-3 combines with J gene TRBJ1-2; 7 nucleotides agree with TRBD1. Trimming at V came to 5 bases and at J to 5 bases, leaving 2 bases not matched to a gene. The CDR3 length is 12 residues. Germline-derived CDR1 and CDR2 are MNHEY and SVGEGT. CDR3 coding DNA: TGTGCCAGCAGTGACAGGGAGTATGGCTACACCTTC. Protein: CASSDREYGYTF.

V usage is TRBV6-1 and J usage is TRBJ1-1; D unclear. V was shortened by 1 base and J by 5 bases, with 8 bases between the two germline ends. Germline values: CDR1 MNHNS, CDR2 SASEGT. The CDR3 is 13 residues long. The CDR3: CASSEGRRTEAFF. CDR3 sequence (DNA): TGTGCCAGCAGTGAAGGCCGGCGTACTGAAGCTTTCTTT.

The chain couples TRBV4-2 to TRBJ2-2; 7 nucleotides align to TRBD2. The J segment lost 0 bases and the V segment lost 2 bases, leaving 15 bases of the junction unmatched. The CDR3 contains 20 residues. The V gene's germline CDR1 is LGHNA and CDR2 YNFKEQ. The CDR3 DNA reads TGTGCCAGCAGCCAAATTTTGGCCAGCGGGGTTTCCACGAACACCGGGGAGCTGTTTTTT. This gives the protein CASSQILASGVSTNTGELFF.

The V and J genes are TRBV11-3 and TRBJ2-5, with TRBD2 matching over 7 bases. The CDR3 totals 14 residues. Germline CDR1 is SGHNT and CDR2 is YENEEA. The ends lost 5 bases at V and 5 bases at J; junction bases unmatched: 8. The CDR3 is CASSVSGGPETQYF. The CDR3, as DNA: TGTGCCAGCAGCGTGTCGGGGGGACCGGAGACCCAGTACTTC.

This chain links TRBV30 with TRBJ1-5; 7 bases map to TRBD1. Germline CDR1 is GTSNPN and CDR2 is SVGIG (reference sequence). Trimming removed 2 bases from V and 2 bases from J; junction bases left unmatched: 3. This CDR3 has 14 amino acids. CDR3 protein: CAWSSGTGNQPQHF. In DNA form, the CDR3 reads TGTGCCTGGAGTAGCGGGACAGGCAATCAGCCCCAGCATTTT. The full variable domain, its missing parts supplied by reference TRBV30 and TRBJ1-5, is SQTIHQWPATLVQPVGSPLSLECTVEGTSNPNLYWYRQAAGRGLQLLFYSVGIGQISSEVPQNLSASRPQDRQFILSSKKLLLSDSGFYLCAWSSGTGNQPQHFGDGTRLSIL.

The gene calls are TRBV2 and TRBJ1-2; D gene ambiguous. The CDR3 loop spans 13 amino acids. Germline CDR1 SNHLY, CDR2 FYNNEI. The ends were cut back, 7 bases at V and 1 base at J, with 10 bases in the middle. The chain's CDR3 is CASIPTGNYGYTF. The CDR3 DNA reads as TGTGCCAGCATACCTACGGGTAACTATGGCTACACCTTC.